This entry is about one T cell receptor (beta chain). The repertoire was sequenced with immunoSEQ multiplex PCR; TCRdb's copy has only in-frame clones and lacks some. The sample consists of approximately 59,000 clones, about 90% of them appearing once. These data belong to a study of T cell changes during pregnancy in multiple sclerosis. The CDR3 covers 15 residues. The V gene lost 1 base and the J gene lost 1 base, with 10 bases spanning the gap. The V gene's germline CDR1 is KGHSH and CDR2 LQKENI. This chain uses TRBV18 with TRBJ1-1, with D unresolved. This sequence was found in a female donor in good health, enrolled as a control in a pregnancy study. The sample here was peripheral blood, taken in the third trimester of pregnancy. The CDR3 DNA is TGTGCCAGCTCACCACGGGGAGGGCCGAACACTGAAGCTTTCTTT. Protein sequence: CASSPRGGPNTEAFF.